Following are 22 T cell receptor beta chains from one sample sequenced in a study of vaccination and CD4 T cells after COVID-19. Scientists ran DNA taken from cultured CD4+ T cells through the Oncomine TCR Beta short-read assay for sequencing. Each CDR3 protein is one row after TCRdb ran MiXCR on the PCR reads. The sample comprises some 6,600 distinct CDR3 sequences, about 20% of which are singletons, and roughly 30% rests with the top ten. The treatment is: roughly 11-day PBMC culture with coronavirus spike peptide pools or control peptides (ViraFEST assay). No antigens are known for them. The sequences come from CD4+ T cells from blood, cultured in vitro, collected after SARS-CoV-2 vaccination. The origin of the receptors is a human donor who had recovered from COVID-19.

By proportion, this clonotype is medium-sized. The chain employs TRBV20-1 and TRBJ2-3, with no clear D. Trimming took off 3 bases at V and 4 bases at J, with 8 bases between the two ends. The CDR3 length is 12 residues. Germline loops: CDR1 DFQATT, CDR2 SNEGSKA (reference sequence). The CDR3 bases are TGCAGTGCTAGTTCGGCGGCAGATACGCAGTATTTT. Encoded protein: CSASSAADTQYF.

The V gene is TRBV6-1, the J gene TRBJ1-6; no definite D call. This CDR3 region has 14 residues. The V end lost 3 bases, the J end lost 12 bases, and 15 bases lay between the germline ends. Germline loops: CDR1 MNHNS, CDR2 SASEGT. CDR3: CASSETDGRRPLHF. CDR3 sequence (DNA): TGTGCCAGCAGTGAGACGGACGGACGGAGACCCCTCCACTTT.

In its sample, this clonotype ranks as medium-sized. This rearrangement joins TRBV20-1 to TRBJ2-7; 12 nucleotides agree with TRBD2. CDR3 length: 14 amino acids. Per germline, CDR1 DFQATT and CDR2 SNEGSKA (reference sequence). Trimming removed 3 bases from V and 4 bases from J; junction bases left unmatched: 4. DNA for the CDR3: TGCAGTGCTAGCCTCACTAGCGGGGGGTACGAGCAGTACTTC. Encoded protein: CSASLTSGGYEQYF.

This clonotype was detected a few times. The genes are TRBV28 and TRBJ1-2, with 7 positions matching TRBD1. Germline V gene lookup returns CDR1 MDHEN and CDR2 SYDVKM. The CDR3 spans 13 residues. Losses at the gene ends were 6 bases for V and 2 bases for J; bases not matched to a gene: 3. In nucleotides, the CDR3 is TGTGCCAGCAGCCTACAGGGGAACTATGGCTACACCTTC. Residues: CASSLQGNYGYTF.

This clonotype is labeled as medium-sized. This chain links TRBV7-9 with TRBJ2-5; D assignment may be TRBD1 or TRBD2 (6 bases each). V lost 3 bases and J lost 4, with 18 bases in between. The CDR3 spans 16 residues. CDR1 and CDR2 from the germline V gene are SEHNR and FQNEAQ (reference sequence). The CDR3, as DNA: TGTGCCAGCAGCTTTATGTGGAGGGGCAGGGGAGAGACCCAGTACTTC. Translated, it gives CASSFMWRGRGETQYF. The full variable domain, completed using reference TRBV7-9 and TRBJ2-5, is DTGVSQNPRHKITKRGQNVTFRCDPISEHNRLYWYRQTLGQGPEFLTYFQNEAQLEKSRLLSDRFSAERPKGSFSTLEIQRTEQGDSAMYLCASSFMWRGRGETQYFGPGTRLLVL.

CDR3 sequence: CASSSGQGWHYEQYF. CDR3 DNA sequence: TGCGCCAGCAGCTCCGGACAGGGTTGGCATTACGAGCAGTACTTC. J is TRBJ2-7 and V is TRBV5-1; TRBD1 agrees at 8 bases. Germline trimming cut 3 bases from V and 4 bases from J; bases unmatched to any gene: 9. CDR3 length equals 15 residues. CDR1 SGHRS and CDR2 YFSETQ come from the germline V gene.

The chain recombines TRBV10-3 with TRBJ2-1; TRBD2 matches at 14 bases. V was clipped by 4 bases and J by 5 bases; unmatched bases: 1. This CDR3 has 15 amino acids. From germline, CDR1 is ENHRY and CDR2 SYGVKD. CDR3 sequence (DNA): TGTGCCATCAGTGGGGGACTAGCGGGAGACAATGAGCAGTTCTTC. Encoded protein: CAISGGLAGDNEQFF.

The rearrangement links TRBV7-8 to TRBJ1-1, with no clear D. CDR1 SGHVS and CDR2 FQNEAQ come from the germline V gene. Trimming removed 3 bases at V and 1 base at J, with 12 bases between. The CDR3 runs 15 residues. The CDR3 nucleotides read TGTGCCAGCAGCTTCCCCCAGACCCAGAACACTGAAGCTTTCTTT. Translating gives CASSFPQTQNTEAFF.

This chain connects TRBV10-3 to TRBJ1-1; D unresolved. The germline V gene encodes CDR1 ENHRY and CDR2 SYGVKD. V was shortened by 0 bases and J by 6 bases, with 5 bases between the two germline ends. The CDR3 loop spans 12 amino acids. The CDR3 region has the DNA TGTGCCATCAGTGAGTCCCAGGCTGAAGCTTTCTTT. Protein sequence: CAISESQAEAFF.

By sample fraction, this clonotype is medium-sized. This chain connects TRBV6-5 to TRBJ2-7, with 8 bases matching TRBD1. Trimming at V came to 2 bases and at J to 3 bases, leaving 6 bases not matched to a gene. Germline V gene data show CDR1 as MNHEY and CDR2 as SVGAGI. This CDR3 region has 15 residues. The CDR3 sequence is CASSYDGQGNYEQYF. The CDR3 region has the DNA TGTGCCAGCAGTTACGACGGACAGGGTAACTACGAGCAGTACTTC.

In this sample, this clonotype turned up a few times. In DNA form, the CDR3 reads TGCAGTGCCCAAACTGGCAATCAGCCCCAGCATTTT. It is translated as CSAQTGNQPQHF. This chain links TRBV20-1 with TRBJ1-5; D is unclear. Germline assignment: CDR1 DFQATT and CDR2 SNEGSKA (reference sequence). CDR3 length: 12 amino acids. Trimming pared 6 bases from V and 2 bases from J, leaving 8 bases between.

The chain has TRBV7-3 and TRBJ2-1; 11 bases are shared with TRBD2. Germline V CDR1 and CDR2: SGHTA, FQGTGA. The CDR3 covers 17 residues. Losses at the gene ends were 4 bases for V and 7 bases for J; bases not matched to a gene: 12. The chain's CDR3 is CASSSSLAGGPRNEQFF. The CDR3 DNA follows: TGTGCCAGCAGCTCCTCCTTAGCGGGGGGGCCGAGGAATGAGCAGTTCTTC.

This clonotype counts as medium-sized. J is TRBJ1-5 and V is TRBV7-8; D uncertain. The V gene lost 7 bases and the J gene lost 0 bases, with 7 bases spanning the gap. In germline, CDR1 is SGHVS, CDR2 FQNEAQ. The CDR3 length is 13 residues. The CDR3 sequence: CASKKGSNQPQHF. DNA of the CDR3: TGTGCCAGCAAGAAGGGTAGCAATCAGCCCCAGCATTTT.

This chain joins TRBV11-3 and TRBJ2-1; 7 bases agree with TRBD2. The CDR3 loop spans 17 amino acids. The germline V gene encodes CDR1 SGHNT and CDR2 YENEEA. The trim removed 5 bases at V and 6 bases at J, leaving 16 bases unmatched. CDR3 loop: CASSREFRDYVPNEQFF. The CDR3 region has the DNA TGTGCCAGCAGCCGAGAGTTCCGGGACTACGTTCCCAATGAGCAGTTCTTC.

By frequency in the sample, this clonotype is medium-sized. The chain couples TRBV6-1 to TRBJ2-7; maybe TRBD2 (6 bases). The ends were cut back, 6 bases at V and 6 bases at J, with 12 bases in the middle. The CDR3 has 12 residues. Germline CDR1 is MNHNS and CDR2 is SASEGT. The CDR3 region is CASSRLVSEQYF. Here the CDR3 DNA reads TGTGCCAGCAGCCGACTAGTTTCCGAGCAGTACTTC.

This clonotype was seen a few times. V usage is TRBV7-9 and J usage is TRBJ1-6; no clear D. This CDR3 is built from 13 residues. Trimming took off 5 bases at V and 12 bases at J, with 14 bases between the two ends. Germline loops: CDR1 SEHNR, CDR2 FQNEAQ (reference sequence). The CDR3 is CASSLVRSEPLHF. DNA for the CDR3: TGTGCCAGCAGCCTGGTCCGTTCCGAACCCCTCCACTTT. Drawing the rest from reference TRBV7-9 and TRBJ1-6, the complete variable domain is DTGVSQNPRHKITKRGQNVTFRCDPISEHNRLYWYRQTLGQGPEFLTYFQNEAQLEKSRLLSDRFSAERPKGSFSTLEIQRTEQGDSAMYLCASSLVRSEPLHFGNGTRLTVT.

This clonotype has just a few counts. This chain connects TRBV20-1 to TRBJ2-1, with 13 bases aligning to TRBD2. CDR1 and CDR2 from the germline V gene are DFQATT and SNEGSKA (reference sequence). The CDR3 has 15 amino acids. The ends lost 0 bases at V and 7 bases at J; junction bases unmatched: 3. Here the CDR3 reads CSARDRLAGGNEQFF. CDR3 nucleotide sequence: TGCAGTGCTAGAGACCGACTAGCGGGGGGTAATGAGCAGTTCTTC.

This clonotype was seen only a few times. The V gene is TRBV19, the J gene TRBJ1-1; tentative D call: TRBD1 (5 bases). The germline gives CDR1 LNHDA, CDR2 SQIVND (reference sequence). The CDR3 is made up of 12 amino acids. V lost 2 bases and J 8 bases, leaving 9 bases between the germline ends. The CDR3 region is CASSIPRAEAFF. The CDR3, as DNA: TGTGCCAGTAGTATACCCAGGGCGGAAGCTTTCTTT. Variable domain in full (rest from reference TRBV19 and TRBJ1-1): DGGITQSPKYLFRKEGQNVTLSCEQNLNHDAMYWYRQDPGQGLRLIYYSQIVNDFQKGDIAEGYSVSREKKESFPLTVTSAQKNPTAFYLCASSIPRAEAFFGQGTRLTVV.

This clonotype showed up just a few times. V is TRBV29-1 and J is TRBJ1-2; 9 bases map to TRBD1. The CDR3 contains 12 residues. Germline V gene data show CDR1 as SQVTM and CDR2 as ANQGSEA. Unmatched junction bases numbered 2, after V lost 4 bases and J lost 5 bases. This chain's CDR3 is CSVADRGYGYTF. In DNA, the CDR3 is TGCAGCGTTGCGGACAGGGGTTATGGCTACACCTTC. Based on the CDR3 plus reference TRBV29-1 and TRBJ1-2, the full variable domain is SAVISQKPSRDICQRGTSLTIQCQVDSQVTMMFWYRQQPGQSLTLIATANQGSEATYESGFVIDKFPISRPNLTFSTLTVSNMSPEDSSIYLCSVADRGYGYTFGSGTRLTVV.

This clonotype was observed a few times. The rearrangement links TRBV7-6 to TRBJ2-1; TRBD1 or TRBD2 may be the D gene (5 bases each). This CDR3 comprises 17 residues. V lost 3 bases to trimming and J lost 4 bases, with 19 bases between them. Looked up from germline, CDR1 is SGHVS and CDR2 is FNYEAQ. The chain's CDR3 is CASSFRGLRRSYNEQFF. The CDR3 DNA follows: TGTGCCAGCAGCTTTCGGGGCCTGCGTAGGTCTTACAATGAGCAGTTCTTC.

The V call is TRBV7-9, the J call TRBJ2-1, with D maybe TRBD2 (5 bases). Germline-derived CDR1 and CDR2 are SEHNR and FQNEAQ (reference sequence). V was trimmed by 5 bases and J by 0 bases, leaving 8 bases between them. The CDR3 is 14 residues long. The CDR3 DNA sequence: TGTGCCAGCAGCGAGGGAACCTCCTACAATGAGCAGTTCTTC. The encoded protein is CASSEGTSYNEQFF.

V usage is TRBV7-9 and J usage is TRBJ1-2; D perhaps matches TRBD1 (5 bases). The CDR3 is 13 amino acids. Per the germline V gene, CDR1 is SEHNR and CDR2 is FQNEAQ (reference sequence). The V and J ends lost 7 bases and 2 bases respectively, with 11 bases between them. The CDR3 protein is CASNFDRNYGYTF. The CDR3 bases are TGTGCCAGCAACTTTGACAGAAACTATGGCTACACCTTC.